This entry features one T cell receptor beta chain sequence. No antigen is known for it. The sample is drawn from a study of cytomegalovirus exposure and HLA in healthy donors. The germline CDR1 and CDR2 sequences are SGHTA and FQGNSA. The CDR3 is 15 residues long. With 3 bases clipped from V and 7 bases from J, the junction kept 7 bases outside the gene matches. Study-wide results and caveats: Association of a missense DCLRE1C variant with TCR beta V- and J-gene trimming was reported in a later analysis.

PCR involved 60 Vbeta and 13 Jbeta primers. Clones were sequenced by immunoSEQ multiplex PCR, and TCRdb holds only the in-frame ones, with some missing. The sample holds 95,000 to 100,000 clones, about three quarters seen once. The J gene is TRBJ2-7, the V gene TRBV7-2, with 12 nucleotides matching TRBD2. The TCR originated in a man in his forties in good health and CMV-seropositive. The sample taken for sequencing was PBMCs. CDR3 nucleotides: TGTGCCAGCAGCTTCCTAGCGGGAGGGCCGGGGGAGCAGTACTTC. Its translation is CASSFLAGGPGEQYF.